A selection of T cell receptor beta chains follows, all from one sample in a study of read filtering for tumor transcriptome and immune sequencing. MiXCR, applied by TCRdb to the reads, yields one record per CDR3 protein. The table includes fewer than 150,000 distinct CDR3 sequences, over 10% detected once. Input material: a population of CD138-negative cells sorted from bone marrow. The receptors were sampled from a donor at least 40 years old with multiple myeloma. Both conserved end residues are part of each CDR3. The D gene is left open where the match is weak. Expanded clones get a size class; other rows say once, few or many, or leave the size out.

>.|TRBV2|TRBJ1-5|TRBD1
CASSGQGAGNQPQHF
TGTGCCAGCAGCGGACAGGGGGCTGGCAATCAGCCCCAGCATTTT
>many|TRBV29-1|TRBJ2-1|.
CSVEQSSYNEQFF
TGCAGCGTTGAACAGAGCTCCTACAATGAGCAGTTCTTC
>.|TRBV19|TRBJ2-1|.
CATAWDTLYNEQFF
TGTGCCACCGCTTGGGACACCCTTTACAATGAGCAGTTCTTC
>many|TRBV27|TRBJ2-1|TRBD2
CASSPRSGRADNEQFF
TGTGCCAGCAGCCCCCGAAGCGGGAGGGCCGACAATGAGCAGTTCTTC
>many|TRBV5-1|TRBJ2-5|TRBD1
CASSRTGGAETQYF
TGCGCCAGCAGCAGGACAGGGGGCGCGGAGACCCAGTACTTC
>few|TRBV19|TRBJ2-2|.
CPSSPVEALSPGELFF
TGTCCCAGTAGCCCCGTCGAAGCGTTGAGTCCCGGGGAGCTGTTTTTT
>many|TRBV3-1|TRBJ2-2|TRBD1
CASSQPGQGADGELFF
TGTGCCAGCAGCCAGCCGGGACAGGGGGCTGACGGGGAGCTGTTTTTT
>.|TRBV20-1|TRBJ2-4|.
CSAPELAKNIQYF
TGCAGTGCTCCCGAGCTAGCCAAAAACATTCAGTACTTC
>many|TRBV9|TRBJ2-1|TRBD2
CASSGGSGDMYNEQFF
TGTGCCAGCAGCGGAGGTAGCGGGGATATGTACAATGAGCAGTTCTTC
>many|TRBV11-2|TRBJ1-6|TRBD1
CASRGQGGNSPLHF
TGTGCCAGCAGGGGACAGGGAGGCAATTCACCCCTCCACTTT
>many|TRBV6-1|TRBJ2-3|.
CASSERISGGTDTQYF
TGTGCCAGCAGTGAAAGGATTAGCGGCGGCACAGATACGCAGTATTTT
>many|TRBV2|TRBJ2-3|.
CASRSEIPDTQYF
TGTGCCAGCAGGTCCGAGATCCCAGATACGCAGTATTTT
>many|TRBV20-1|TRBJ2-1|.
CSAARWGSSYNEQFF
TGCAGTGCTGCTCGCTGGGGCAGCTCCTACAATGAGCAGTTCTTC
>many|TRBV29-1|TRBJ1-1|.
CSVRGGGDTEAFF
TGCAGCGTCCGGGGCGGGGGGGACACTGAAGCTTTCTTT
>.|TRBV5-4|TRBJ2-5|.
CASSSRGGLLQETQYF
TGTGCCAGCAGCTCCCGTGGGGGACTCCTCCAAGAGACCCAGTACTTC
>many|TRBV20-1|TRBJ2-1|.
CSARSDLSAYNEQFF
TGCAGTGCTAGATCGGATCTGTCCGCCTACAATGAGCAGTTCTTC